A selection of T cell receptor beta chains follows, all from one sample in a study of blood T cell repertoires in COVID-19. This table comes from immunoSEQ multiplex PCR, and its TCRdb copy is limited to in-frame clones, with some not included. The repertoire holds about 110,000 clones, 85% to 90% seen once, with about 1% in the top ten. The sequencing input was peripheral blood. The receptors stem from a human donor in a cohort sampled during active COVID-19. Both conserved end residues are part of each CDR3. The D gene is left open where the match is weak. Size tells how often a clone was seen (once, few, many) or the class of an expanded clone, and some rows leave it out.

TRBJ2-5	TRBD1	.	TRBV11-1	TGTGCCAGCAGCGACGCCGGGACAGGGCAAGAGACCCAGTACTTC	CASSDAGTGQETQYF
TRBJ2-3	.	.	TRBV19	TGTGCCAGTAGTATTCGAGATGAGGCCTTCACAGATACGCAGTATTTT	CASSIRDEAFTDTQYF
TRBJ2-3	.	.	TRBV5-1	TGCGCCAGCAGACCCGGGACTCAATTCCTCACAGATACGCAGTATTTT	CASRPGTQFLTDTQYF
TRBJ2-7	.	.	TRBV6-2/TRBV6-3	TGTGCCAGCAGTATCCACAGGACCTCCTACGAGCAGTACTTC	CASSIHRTSYEQYF
TRBJ1-2	.	.	TRBV4-1	TGCGCCAGCAGCCCTGCTTACAGGATACTGCGTGGCTACACCTTC	CASSPAYRILRGYTF
TRBJ1-1	TRBD1	.	TRBV5-1	TGCGCCAGCAGCCGCCGGGACAGGGGGGCCGGTTCCGAAGCTTTCTTT	CASSRRDRGAGSEAFF
TRBJ1-3	.	.	TRBV9	TGTGCCAGCAGCGGGTGGTGGGGAGATGGAAACACCATATATTTT	CASSGWWGDGNTIYF
TRBJ1-6	.	once	TRBV15	TGTGCCACCAGCAGAGATCCGAAAACGAGCTCCTATAATTCACCCCTCCACTTT	CATSRDPKTSSYNSPLHF
TRBJ2-3	.	.	TRBV4-1	TGCGCCAGCAGCCAAGAAAACGGTCCGGGAGATACGCAGTATTTT	CASSQENGPGDTQYF
TRBJ2-3	.	.	TRBV4-2	TGTGCCAGATGGTGGGAGCACACAGATACGCAGTATTTT	CARWWEHTDTQYF
TRBJ2-3	TRBD1	.	TRBV5-1	TGCGCCAGCAGCTTGGGGGGGACAGCAGATACGCAGTATTTT	CASSLGGTADTQYF
TRBJ1-6	TRBD1	.	TRBV7-8	TGTGCCAGCAGTTATCGACAGGGGAGCTCCTATAATTCACCCCTCCACTTT	CASSYRQGSSYNSPLHF
TRBJ2-7	TRBD1	.	TRBV13	TGTGCCAGCAGCTCGAGGACAGGGCCCCACGAGCAGTACTTC	CASSSRTGPHEQYF
TRBJ1-6	.	.	TRBV3-1/TRBV3-2	TGTGCCAGCAGTCTTATTCGGGGGGCCTATAATTCACCCCTCCACTTT	CASSLIRGAYNSPLHF
TRBJ1-5	.	few	TRBV7-2	TGTGCCAGCAGCTTGAGGGGGTCAGCCGGGTGGCCCCAGCATTTT	CASSLRGSAGWPQHF
TRBJ1-2	TRBD1	.	TRBV7-9	TGTGCCAGCAGCTCCCCTTGGGACAGCCGTAACTATGGCTACACCTTC	CASSSPWDSRNYGYTF
TRBJ1-2	TRBD1	.	TRBV12-3/TRBV12-4	TGTGCCAGCAGTTTGGGACAGGGCTATGGCTACACCTTC	CASSLGQGYGYTF
TRBJ2-7	TRBD2	.	TRBV19	TGTGCCAGTAGTATAAGCGGGAGGGCCCACTCCTACGAGCAGTACTTC	CASSISGRAHSYEQYF
TRBJ1-3	.	.	TRBV9	TGTGCCAGCAGCGTTGGCATCTCTGGAAACACCATATATTTT	CASSVGISGNTIYF
TRBJ2-1	.	once	TRBV11-3	TGTGCCAGCAGCTTAGCCTCCTCCTACAATGAGCAGTTCTTC	CASSLASSYNEQFF
TRBJ2-7	.	once	TRBV28	TGTGCCAGCAGTTCCCTCGTAGCGACACGGGTCTTGGAGCAGTACTTC	CASSSLVATRVLEQYF
TRBJ1-4	TRBD1	.	TRBV5-1	TGCGCCAGCAGCGGAGACAGGGGGAGTGAAAAACTGTTTTTT	CASSGDRGSEKLFF
TRBJ2-7	.	.	TRBV6-7	TGTGCCAGCAGCCACCGCTGGAGCTCCTACGAGCAGTACTTC	CASSHRWSSYEQYF
TRBJ1-1	.	.	TRBV6-2/TRBV6-3	TGTGCCAGCAGCGACCGAGGAGGGGCTGAAGCTTTCTTT	CASSDRGGAEAFF
TRBJ2-2	TRBD2	.	TRBV29-1	TGCAGCGTTGCGGGTCTATCTAGCGGGAGGAACACCGGGGAGCTGTTTTTT	CSVAGLSSGRNTGELFF
TRBJ2-3	.	.	TRBV19	TGTGCCAGTAGTATAGGACAGCGAACAGATACGCAGTATTTT	CASSIGQRTDTQYF
TRBJ2-1	.	.	TRBV12-5	TGTGCTAGTGGTTTGGTAACCGGGAGCAATGAGCAGTTCTTC	CASGLVTGSNEQFF
TRBJ2-2	.	.	TRBV19	TGTGCCAGTAGGCAGTCGACTGACACCGGGGAGCTGTTTTTT	CASRQSTDTGELFF
TRBJ2-5	.	.	TRBV3-1/TRBV3-2	TGTGCCAGCAGCCAAGATCTTACAGAGCCAGAGACCCAGTACTTC	CASSQDLTEPETQYF
TRBJ2-3	.	.	TRBV19	TGTGCCAGTAGTGCGTCCCTTAGGGAGAATAAGGCAGATACGCAGTATTTT	CASSASLRENKADTQYF
TRBJ2-3	TRBD2	.	TRBV7-3	TGTGCCAGCAGCTTTACTAGCGGCCCGCAGTATTTT	CASSFTSGPQYF
TRBJ2-5	TRBD1	.	TRBV10-3	TGTGCCATCAGTGAGATCAGGACAGGGATCCAAGAGACCCAGTACTTC	CAISEIRTGIQETQYF
TRBJ1-6	TRBD1	once	TRBV5-6	TGTGCCAGCAGCGACGCCGGGACAGGGGGTTTCTATAATTCACCCCTCCACTTT	CASSDAGTGGFYNSPLHF
TRBJ1-1	.	.	TRBV6-6	TGTGCCAGCAGTTACTCGTCAGGGGATGCTTTCTTT	CASSYSSGDAFF
TRBJ1-1	TRBD1	once	TRBV2	TGTGCCAGCAGAGAGGACAGGTTGAACACTGAAGCTTTCTTT	CASREDRLNTEAFF
TRBJ2-3	.	once	TRBV9	TGTGCCAGCGGGGGCGGTGCTAGCACAGATACGCAGTATTTT	CASGGGASTDTQYF
TRBJ2-3	.	.	TRBV7-5	TGTGTCAGAAGCCAGCAGGGTCCCACAGATACGCAGTATTTT	CVRSQQGPTDTQYF
TRBJ2-1	TRBD2	.	TRBV20-1	TGCAGTGCTAGTCCTCTAGCGGGAGGGGTTGAGCAGTTCTTC	CSASPLAGGVEQFF
TRBJ1-3	TRBD1	.	TRBV9	TGTGCCAGCAGCATGGGACAGGGGAGCTCCAACTCTGGAAACACCATATATTTT	CASSMGQGSSNSGNTIYF
TRBJ2-7	TRBD1	.	TRBV11-3	TGTGCCAGCAGCGAGTACCCGCCGTGGGGGACAGGGGGTAACGAGCAGTACTTC	CASSEYPPWGTGGNEQYF
TRBJ1-3	TRBD1	.	TRBV28	TGTGCCAGCAGTTTACGACAGGGGCTCTCTGGAAACACCATATATTTT	CASSLRQGLSGNTIYF
TRBJ1-1	.	.	TRBV11-2	TGTGCCAGCAGCTTACAGGGCCCCACTGAAGCTTTCTTT	CASSLQGPTEAFF
TRBJ1-1	.	.	TRBV4-2	TGTGCCAGCAGCCAAGATCGCGAGAACACTGAAGCTTTCTTT	CASSQDRENTEAFF
TRBJ2-7	TRBD2	.	TRBV28	TGTGCCAGCACGCAGACTAGCGGTACTTACGAGCAGTACTTC	CASTQTSGTYEQYF
TRBJ2-3	.	.	TRBV24-1	TGTGCCACCAGTGATTGGAGGTCGTTAGAGACGCAGTATTTT	CATSDWRSLETQYF
TRBJ2-5	.	.	TRBV5-1	TGCGCCAGCAGCCCGCGGCCCCAAGAGACCCAGTACTTC	CASSPRPQETQYF
TRBJ1-1	TRBD1	.	TRBV27	TGTGCCAGCAGAAAACTAAACAGGGGTGGGAGCACTGAAGCTTTCTTT	CASRKLNRGGSTEAFF
TRBJ2-3	TRBD1	.	TRBV5-4	TGTGCCAGCAGGCAGGGGGTCACAGATACGCAGTATTTT	CASRQGVTDTQYF
TRBJ2-3	.	.	TRBV7-3	TGTGCCAGCAGCTTATTCGGTACAGATACGCAGTATTTT	CASSLFGTDTQYF
TRBJ1-3	TRBD1	.	TRBV28	TGTGCCAGCAGGGATCCGGGACAGGGAGGTTTGATGAATTTT	CASRDPGQGGLMNF
TRBJ2-1	TRBD2	once	TRBV24-1	TGTGCCACCAGGGAAGGACTAGCCCCTACCGATGAGCAGTTCTTC	CATREGLAPTDEQFF
TRBJ2-7	.	.	TRBV7-3	TGTGCCAGCAGCTTAATGCCCGAACTCCGAGGGAAGGACGAGCAGTACTTC	CASSLMPELRGKDEQYF
TRBJ2-2	.	.	TRBV28	TGTGCCAGCAGTTTAGGAGGGACGAACACCGGGGAGCTGTTTTTT	CASSLGGTNTGELFF
TRBJ2-3	.	.	TRBV9	TGTGCCAGCAGCGGGGGGGGGCTCCCCACAGATACGCAGTATTTT	CASSGGGLPTDTQYF
TRBJ1-2	TRBD1	.	TRBV20-1	TGCAGTGCTAGTAGTTGGGACAGCAGTAACTATGGCTACACCTTC	CSASSWDSSNYGYTF
TRBJ2-1	TRBD1	.	TRBV7-8	TGTGCCAGCAGCTTAGCGGGACAGCCTCTAGAAAATGAGCAGTTCTTC	CASSLAGQPLENEQFF
TRBJ1-4	TRBD1	.	TRBV11-2	TGTGCCAGCAGCTTAAGACAGGGTCTAAATGAAAAACTGTTTTTT	CASSLRQGLNEKLFF